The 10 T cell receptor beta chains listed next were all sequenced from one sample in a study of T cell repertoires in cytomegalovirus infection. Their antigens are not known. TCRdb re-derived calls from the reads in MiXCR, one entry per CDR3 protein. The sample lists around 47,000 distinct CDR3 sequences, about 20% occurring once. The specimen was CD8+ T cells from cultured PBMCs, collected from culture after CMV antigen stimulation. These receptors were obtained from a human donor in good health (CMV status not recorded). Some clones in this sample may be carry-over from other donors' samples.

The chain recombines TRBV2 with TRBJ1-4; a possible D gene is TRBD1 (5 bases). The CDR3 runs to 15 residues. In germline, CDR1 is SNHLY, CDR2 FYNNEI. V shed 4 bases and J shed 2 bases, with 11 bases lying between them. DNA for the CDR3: TGTGCCAGCAGTGCCGAAGGGGCCACTAATGAAAAACTGTTTTTT. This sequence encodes CASSAEGATNEKLFF.

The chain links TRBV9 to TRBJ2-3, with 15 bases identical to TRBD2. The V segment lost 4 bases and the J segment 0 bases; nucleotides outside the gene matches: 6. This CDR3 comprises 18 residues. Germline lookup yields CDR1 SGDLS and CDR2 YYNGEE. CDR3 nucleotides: TGTGCCAGCAGCAACGGACTAGCGGGGGGGCCTAGCACAGATACGCAGTATTTT. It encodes CASSNGLAGGPSTDTQYF. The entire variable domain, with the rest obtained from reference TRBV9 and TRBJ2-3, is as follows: DSGVTQTPKHLITATGQRVTLRCSPRSGDLSVYWYQQSLDQGLQFLIQYYNGEERAKGNILERFSAQQFPDLHSELNLSSLELGDSALYFCASSNGLAGGPSTDTQYFGPGTRLTVL.

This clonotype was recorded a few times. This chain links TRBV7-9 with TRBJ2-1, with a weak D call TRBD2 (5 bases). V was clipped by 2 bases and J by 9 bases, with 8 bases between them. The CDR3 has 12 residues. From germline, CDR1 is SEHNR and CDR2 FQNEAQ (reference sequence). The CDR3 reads CASSLSSGEQFF. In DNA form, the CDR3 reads TGTGCCAGCAGCTTATCGAGCGGTGAGCAGTTCTTC. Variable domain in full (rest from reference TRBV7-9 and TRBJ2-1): DTGVSQNPRHKITKRGQNVTFRCDPISEHNRLYWYRQTLGQGPEFLTYFQNEAQLEKSRLLSDRFSAERPKGSFSTLEIQRTEQGDSAMYLCASSLSSGEQFFGPGTRLTVL.

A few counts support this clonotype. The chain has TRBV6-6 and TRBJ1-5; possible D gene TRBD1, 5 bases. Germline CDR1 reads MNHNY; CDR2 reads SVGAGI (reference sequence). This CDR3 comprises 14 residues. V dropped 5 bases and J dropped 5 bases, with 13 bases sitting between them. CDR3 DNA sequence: TGTGCCAGCAGTGTCCAGGGTCCGTATCAGCCCCAGCATTTT. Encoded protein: CASSVQGPYQPQHF.

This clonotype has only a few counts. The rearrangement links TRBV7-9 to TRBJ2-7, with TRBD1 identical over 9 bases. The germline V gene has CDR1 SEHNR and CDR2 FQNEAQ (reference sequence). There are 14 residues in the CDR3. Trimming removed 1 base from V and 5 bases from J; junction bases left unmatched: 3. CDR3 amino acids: CASSLVNRGHEQYF. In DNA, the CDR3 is TGTGCCAGCAGCTTAGTGAACAGGGGGCACGAGCAGTACTTC.

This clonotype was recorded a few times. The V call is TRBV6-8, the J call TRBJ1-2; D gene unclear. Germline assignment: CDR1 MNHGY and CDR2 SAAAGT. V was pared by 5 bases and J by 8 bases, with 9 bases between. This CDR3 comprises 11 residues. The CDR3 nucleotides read TGTGCCAGCAGTACGGGCTCCGGCTACACCTTC. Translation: CASSTGSGYTF.

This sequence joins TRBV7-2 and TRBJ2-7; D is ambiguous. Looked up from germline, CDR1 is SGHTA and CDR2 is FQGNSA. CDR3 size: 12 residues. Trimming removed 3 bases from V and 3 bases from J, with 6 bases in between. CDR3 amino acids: CASSLANYEQYF. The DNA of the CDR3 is TGTGCCAGCAGCTTGGCCAACTACGAGCAGTACTTC.

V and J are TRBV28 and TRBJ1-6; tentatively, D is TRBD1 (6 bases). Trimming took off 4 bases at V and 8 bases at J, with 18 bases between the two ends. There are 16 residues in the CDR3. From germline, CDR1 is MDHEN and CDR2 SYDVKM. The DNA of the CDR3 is TGTGCCAGCAGTTCTCCGGGACACAACTCTGATTCACCCCTCCACTTT. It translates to CASSSPGHNSDSPLHF.

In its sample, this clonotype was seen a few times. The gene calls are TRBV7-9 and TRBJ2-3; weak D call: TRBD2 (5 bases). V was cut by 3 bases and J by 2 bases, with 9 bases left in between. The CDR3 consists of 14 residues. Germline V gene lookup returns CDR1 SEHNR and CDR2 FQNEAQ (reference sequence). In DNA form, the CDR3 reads TGTGCCAGCAGCTTCTCTAGCCCCACAGATACGCAGTATTTT. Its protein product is CASSFSSPTDTQYF.

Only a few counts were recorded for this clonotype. Here the CDR3 DNA reads TGTGCCAGCAGCTCTACGGGGGCCCGCACTGAAGCTTTCTTT. Translated: CASSSTGARTEAFF. The chain links TRBV7-9 to TRBJ1-1, with TRBD1 as a possible D gene (6 bases). V was trimmed by 4 bases and J by 4 bases, leaving 13 bases between them. Germline CDR1 and CDR2: SEHNR and FQNEAQ (reference sequence). The length of the CDR3 is 14 residues.